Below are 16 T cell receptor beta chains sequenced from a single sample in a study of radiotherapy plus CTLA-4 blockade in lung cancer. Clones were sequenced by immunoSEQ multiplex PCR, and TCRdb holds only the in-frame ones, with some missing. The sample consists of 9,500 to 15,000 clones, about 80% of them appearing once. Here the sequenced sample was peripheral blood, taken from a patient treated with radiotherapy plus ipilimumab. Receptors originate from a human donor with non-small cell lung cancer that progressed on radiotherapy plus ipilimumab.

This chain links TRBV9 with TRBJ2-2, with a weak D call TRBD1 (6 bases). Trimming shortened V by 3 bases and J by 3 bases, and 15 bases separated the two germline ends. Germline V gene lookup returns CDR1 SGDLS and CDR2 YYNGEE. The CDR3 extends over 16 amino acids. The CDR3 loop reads CASSAGTPLYTGELFF. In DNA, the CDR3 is TGTGCCAGCAGCGCCGGGACACCGCTCTACACCGGGGAGCTGTTTTTT.

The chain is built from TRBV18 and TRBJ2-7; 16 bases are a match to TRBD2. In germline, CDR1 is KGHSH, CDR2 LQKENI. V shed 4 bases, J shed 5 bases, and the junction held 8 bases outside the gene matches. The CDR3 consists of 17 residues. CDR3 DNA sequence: TGTGCCAGCTCACGGGGACTAGCGGGGGGGAATGTCAACGAGCAGTACTTC. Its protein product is CASSRGLAGGNVNEQYF.

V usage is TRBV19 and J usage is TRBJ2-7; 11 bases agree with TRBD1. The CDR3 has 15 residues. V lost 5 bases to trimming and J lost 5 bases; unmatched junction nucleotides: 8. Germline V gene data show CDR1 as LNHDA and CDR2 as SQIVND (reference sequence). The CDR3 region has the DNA TGTGCCAGTAGTGGCCGGGACAGGGGGTTCCACGAGCAGTACTTC. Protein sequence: CASSGRDRGFHEQYF.

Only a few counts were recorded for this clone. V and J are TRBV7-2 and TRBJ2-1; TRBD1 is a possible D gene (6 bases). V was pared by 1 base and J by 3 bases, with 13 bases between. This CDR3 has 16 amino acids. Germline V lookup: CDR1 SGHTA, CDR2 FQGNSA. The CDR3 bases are TGTGCCAGCAGCTTAGGCTATGGGGGCTACTACAATGAGCAGTTCTTC. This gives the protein CASSLGYGGYYNEQFF.

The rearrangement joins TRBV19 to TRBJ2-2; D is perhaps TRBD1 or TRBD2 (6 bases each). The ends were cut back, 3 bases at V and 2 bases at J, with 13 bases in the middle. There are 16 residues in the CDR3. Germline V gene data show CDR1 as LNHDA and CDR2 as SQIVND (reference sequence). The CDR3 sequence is CASSIRGGSNTGELFF. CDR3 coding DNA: TGTGCCAGTAGTATTCGAGGGGGGTCTAACACCGGGGAGCTGTTTTTT.

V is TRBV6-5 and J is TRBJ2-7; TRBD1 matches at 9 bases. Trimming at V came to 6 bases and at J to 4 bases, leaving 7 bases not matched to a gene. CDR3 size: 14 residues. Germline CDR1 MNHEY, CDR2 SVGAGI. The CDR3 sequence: CASSRAGTGYEQYF. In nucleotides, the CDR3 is TGTGCCAGCAGCCGCGCCGGGACAGGGTACGAGCAGTACTTC.

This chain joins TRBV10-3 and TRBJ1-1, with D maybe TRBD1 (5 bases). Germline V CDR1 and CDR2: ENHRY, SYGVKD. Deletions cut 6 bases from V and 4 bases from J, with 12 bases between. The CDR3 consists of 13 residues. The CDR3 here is CAISPDSATEAFF. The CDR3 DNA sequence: TGTGCCATCAGCCCCGACAGCGCCACTGAAGCTTTCTTT.

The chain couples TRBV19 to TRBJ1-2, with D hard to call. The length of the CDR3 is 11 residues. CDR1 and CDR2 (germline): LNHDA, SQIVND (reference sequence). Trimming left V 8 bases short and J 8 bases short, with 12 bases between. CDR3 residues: CASGVMGGYTF. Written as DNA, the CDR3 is TGTGCCAGTGGGGTCATGGGAGGCTACACCTTC.

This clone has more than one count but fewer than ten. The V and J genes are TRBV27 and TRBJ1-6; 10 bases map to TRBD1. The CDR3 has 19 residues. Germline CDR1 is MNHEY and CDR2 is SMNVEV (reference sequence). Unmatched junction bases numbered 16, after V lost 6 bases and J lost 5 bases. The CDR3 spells CASSSTFDRGPADNSPLHF. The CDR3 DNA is TGTGCCAGCAGCTCAACCTTCGACAGGGGGCCGGCGGATAATTCACCCCTCCACTTT.

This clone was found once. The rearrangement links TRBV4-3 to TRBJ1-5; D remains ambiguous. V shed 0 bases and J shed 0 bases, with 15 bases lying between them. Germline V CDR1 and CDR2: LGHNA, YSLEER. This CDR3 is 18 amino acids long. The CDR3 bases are TGCGCCAGCAGCCAAGATTACGGCAGGCTATATAGCAATCAGCCCCAGCATTTT. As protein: CASSQDYGRLYSNQPQHF.

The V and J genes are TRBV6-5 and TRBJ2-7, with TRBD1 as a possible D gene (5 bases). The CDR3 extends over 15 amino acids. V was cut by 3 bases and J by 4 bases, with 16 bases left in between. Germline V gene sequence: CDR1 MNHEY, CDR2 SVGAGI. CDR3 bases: TGTGCCAGCAGTTATACAGGATTTCCCTTTTACGAGCAGTACTTC. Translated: CASSYTGFPFYEQYF.

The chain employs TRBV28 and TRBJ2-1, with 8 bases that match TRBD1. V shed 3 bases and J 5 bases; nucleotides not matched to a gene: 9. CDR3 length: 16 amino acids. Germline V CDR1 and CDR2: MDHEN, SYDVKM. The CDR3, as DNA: TGTGCCAGCAGTTTGTTCGGACAGGGAACCAACAATGAGCAGTTCTTC. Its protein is CASSLFGQGTNNEQFF.

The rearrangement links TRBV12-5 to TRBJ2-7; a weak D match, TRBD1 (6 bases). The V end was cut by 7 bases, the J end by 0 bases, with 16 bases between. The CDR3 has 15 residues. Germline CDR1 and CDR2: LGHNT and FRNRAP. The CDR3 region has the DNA TGTGCTAGTGCCCTGGCCGGGACAAGCTCCTACGAGCAGTACTTC. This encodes CASALAGTSSYEQYF.

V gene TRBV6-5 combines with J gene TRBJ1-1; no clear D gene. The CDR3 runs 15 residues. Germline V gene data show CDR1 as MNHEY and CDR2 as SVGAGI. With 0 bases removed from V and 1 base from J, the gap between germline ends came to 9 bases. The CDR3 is CASSYSPSGNTEAFF. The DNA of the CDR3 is TGTGCCAGCAGTTACTCTCCTTCGGGGAACACTGAAGCTTTCTTT.

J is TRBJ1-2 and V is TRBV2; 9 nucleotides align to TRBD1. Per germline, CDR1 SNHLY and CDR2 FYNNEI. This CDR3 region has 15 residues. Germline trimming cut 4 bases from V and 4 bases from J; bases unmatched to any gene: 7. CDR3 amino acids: CASSVRTGAGYGYTF. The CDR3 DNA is TGTGCCAGCAGTGTACGGACAGGGGCAGGCTATGGCTACACCTTC.

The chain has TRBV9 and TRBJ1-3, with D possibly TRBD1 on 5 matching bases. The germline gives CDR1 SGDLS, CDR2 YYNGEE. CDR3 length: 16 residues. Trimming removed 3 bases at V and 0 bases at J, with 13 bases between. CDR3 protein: CASSGSGAYSGNTIYF. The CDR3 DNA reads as TGTGCCAGCAGCGGATCCGGGGCGTACTCTGGAAACACCATATATTTT. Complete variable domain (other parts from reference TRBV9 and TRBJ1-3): DSGVTQTPKHLITATGQRVTLRCSPRSGDLSVYWYQQSLDQGLQFLIQYYNGEERAKGNILERFSAQQFPDLHSELNLSSLELGDSALYFCASSGSGAYSGNTIYFGEGSWLTVV.